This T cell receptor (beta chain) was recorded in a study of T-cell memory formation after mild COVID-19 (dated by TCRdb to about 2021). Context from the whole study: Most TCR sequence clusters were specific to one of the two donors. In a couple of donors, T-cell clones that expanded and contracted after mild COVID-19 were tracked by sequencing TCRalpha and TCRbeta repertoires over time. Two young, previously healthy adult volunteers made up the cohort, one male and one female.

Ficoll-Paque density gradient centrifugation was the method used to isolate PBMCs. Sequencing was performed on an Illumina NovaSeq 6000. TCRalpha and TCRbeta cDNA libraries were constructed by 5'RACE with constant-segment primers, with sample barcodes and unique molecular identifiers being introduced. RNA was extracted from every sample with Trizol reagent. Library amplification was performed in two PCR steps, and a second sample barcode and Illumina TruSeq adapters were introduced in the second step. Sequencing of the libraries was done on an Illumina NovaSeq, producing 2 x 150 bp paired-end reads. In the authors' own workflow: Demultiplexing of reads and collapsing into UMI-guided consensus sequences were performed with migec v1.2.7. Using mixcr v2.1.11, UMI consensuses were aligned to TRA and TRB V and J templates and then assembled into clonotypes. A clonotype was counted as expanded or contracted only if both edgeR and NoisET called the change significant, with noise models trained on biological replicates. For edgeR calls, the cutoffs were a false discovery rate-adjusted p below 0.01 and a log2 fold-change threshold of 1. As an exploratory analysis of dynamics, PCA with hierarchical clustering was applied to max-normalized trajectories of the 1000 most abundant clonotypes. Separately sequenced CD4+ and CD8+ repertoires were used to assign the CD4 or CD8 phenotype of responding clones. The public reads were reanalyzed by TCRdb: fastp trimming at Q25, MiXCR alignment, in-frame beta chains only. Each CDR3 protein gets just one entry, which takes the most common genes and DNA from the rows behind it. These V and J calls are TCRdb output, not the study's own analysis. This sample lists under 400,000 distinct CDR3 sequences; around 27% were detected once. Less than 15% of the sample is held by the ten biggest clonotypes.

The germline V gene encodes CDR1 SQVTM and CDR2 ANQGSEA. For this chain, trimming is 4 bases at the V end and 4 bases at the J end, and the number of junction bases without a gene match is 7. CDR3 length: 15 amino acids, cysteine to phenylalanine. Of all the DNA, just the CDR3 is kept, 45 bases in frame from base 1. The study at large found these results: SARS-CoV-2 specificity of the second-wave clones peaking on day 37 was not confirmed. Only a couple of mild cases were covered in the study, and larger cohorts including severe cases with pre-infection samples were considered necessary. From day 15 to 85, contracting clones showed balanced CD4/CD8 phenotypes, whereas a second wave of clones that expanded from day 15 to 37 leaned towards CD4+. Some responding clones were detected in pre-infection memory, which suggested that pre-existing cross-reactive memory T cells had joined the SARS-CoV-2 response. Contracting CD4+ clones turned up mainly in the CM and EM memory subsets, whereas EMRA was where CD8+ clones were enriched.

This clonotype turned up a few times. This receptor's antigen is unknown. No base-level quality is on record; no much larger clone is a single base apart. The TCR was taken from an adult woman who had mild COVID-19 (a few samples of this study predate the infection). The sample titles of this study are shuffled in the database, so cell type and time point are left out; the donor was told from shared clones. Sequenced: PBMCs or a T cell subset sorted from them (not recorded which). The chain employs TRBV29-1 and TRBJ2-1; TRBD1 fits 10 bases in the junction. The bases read TGCAGCGTTGGTACCGGGACAGGGGCGTACAATGAGCAGTTCTTC. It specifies CSVGTGTGAYNEQFF.